One TCR beta chain is described in this entry. Assay: immunoSEQ multiplex PCR; the TCRdb copy retains only in-frame clones and omits some. The repertoire holds 60,000 to 75,000 clones, roughly 80% seen once, with under 1.2% in the top ten. Peripheral blood came from all dose cohorts at three timepoints. Germline loops: CDR1 LGHNA, CDR2 YNFKEQ. The CDR3 extends over 15 amino acids. V lost 2 bases, J lost 5 bases, and 3 bases stayed unmatched. These data originate in a study of OX40 agonist ivuxolimab in advanced cancers. Study-wide background: Three patients responded partially, comprising one with hepatocellular carcinoma and two with cutaneous melanoma.

The source is an adult with an advanced solid tumor such as melanoma, head and neck, liver or kidney cancer. This chain connects TRBV4-2 to TRBJ2-7, with 13 nucleotides matching TRBD2. The sequences come from CD4+ or CD8+ T cells sorted from blood, collected in a trial of the OX40 agonist ivuxolimab. CDR3 nucleotides: TGTGCCAGCAGCCAACCCGGACTAGCGGGGGACGAGCAGTACTTC. Its translation is CASSQPGLAGDEQYF.